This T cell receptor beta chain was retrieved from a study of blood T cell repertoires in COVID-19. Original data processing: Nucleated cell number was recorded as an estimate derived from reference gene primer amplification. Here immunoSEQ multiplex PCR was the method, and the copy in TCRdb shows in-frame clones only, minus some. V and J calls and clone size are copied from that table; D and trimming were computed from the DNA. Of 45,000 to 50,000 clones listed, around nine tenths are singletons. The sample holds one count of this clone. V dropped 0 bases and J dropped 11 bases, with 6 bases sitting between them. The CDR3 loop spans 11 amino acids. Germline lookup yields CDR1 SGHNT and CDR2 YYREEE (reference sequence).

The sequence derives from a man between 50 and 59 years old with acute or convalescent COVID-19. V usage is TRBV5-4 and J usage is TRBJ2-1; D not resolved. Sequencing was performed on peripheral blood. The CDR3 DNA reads TGTGCCAGCAGCTTGGGTAGCAAGCAGTTCTTC. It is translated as CASSLGSKQFF.